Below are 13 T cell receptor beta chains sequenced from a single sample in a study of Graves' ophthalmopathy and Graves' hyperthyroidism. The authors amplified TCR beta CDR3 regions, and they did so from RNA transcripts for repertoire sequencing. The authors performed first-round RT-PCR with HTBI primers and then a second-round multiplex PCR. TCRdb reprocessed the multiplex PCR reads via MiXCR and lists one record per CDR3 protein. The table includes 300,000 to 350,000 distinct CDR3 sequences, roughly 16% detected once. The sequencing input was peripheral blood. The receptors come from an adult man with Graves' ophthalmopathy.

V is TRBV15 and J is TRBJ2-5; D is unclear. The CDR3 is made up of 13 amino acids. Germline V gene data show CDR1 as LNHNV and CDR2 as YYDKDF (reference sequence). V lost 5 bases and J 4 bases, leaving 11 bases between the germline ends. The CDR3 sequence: CATSVTAGETQYF. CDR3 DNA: TGTGCCACCAGCGTTACAGCTGGAGAGACCCAGTACTTC.

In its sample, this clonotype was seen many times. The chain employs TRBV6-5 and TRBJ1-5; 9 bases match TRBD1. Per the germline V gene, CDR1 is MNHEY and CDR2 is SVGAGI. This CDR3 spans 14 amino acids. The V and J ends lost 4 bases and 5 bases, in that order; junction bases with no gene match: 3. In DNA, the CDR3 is TGTGCCAGCAGTTCCGGACAGGGGCATCAGCCCCAGCATTTT. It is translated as CASSSGQGHQPQHF.

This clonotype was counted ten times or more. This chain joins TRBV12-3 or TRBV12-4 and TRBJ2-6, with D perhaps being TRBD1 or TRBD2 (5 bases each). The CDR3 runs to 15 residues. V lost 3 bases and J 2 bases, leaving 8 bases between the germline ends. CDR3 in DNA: TGTGCCAGCAGTTTTGGGGGAACTGGGGCCAACGTCCTGACTTTC. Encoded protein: CASSFGGTGANVLTF.

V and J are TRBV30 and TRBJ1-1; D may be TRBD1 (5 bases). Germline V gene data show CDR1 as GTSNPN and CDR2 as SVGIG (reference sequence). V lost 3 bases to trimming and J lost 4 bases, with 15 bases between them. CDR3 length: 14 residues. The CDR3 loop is CAWRGRGSGTEAFF. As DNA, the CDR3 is TGTGCCTGGAGAGGACGGGGGTCGGGCACTGAAGCTTTCTTT.

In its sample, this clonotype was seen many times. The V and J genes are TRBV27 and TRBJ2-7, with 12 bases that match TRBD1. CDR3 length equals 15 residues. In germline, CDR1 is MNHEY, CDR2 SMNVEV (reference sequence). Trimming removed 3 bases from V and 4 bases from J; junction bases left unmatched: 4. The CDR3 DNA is TGTGCCAGCAGTTTGGGACAGGGGGCGGCGTACGAGCAGTACTTC. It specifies CASSLGQGAAYEQYF.

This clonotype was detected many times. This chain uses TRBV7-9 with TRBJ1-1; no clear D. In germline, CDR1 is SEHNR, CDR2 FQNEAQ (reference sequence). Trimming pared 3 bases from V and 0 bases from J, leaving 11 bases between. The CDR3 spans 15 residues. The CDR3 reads CASSFGVAVNTEAFF. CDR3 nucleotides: TGTGCCAGCAGCTTCGGGGTTGCGGTGAACACTGAAGCTTTCTTT.

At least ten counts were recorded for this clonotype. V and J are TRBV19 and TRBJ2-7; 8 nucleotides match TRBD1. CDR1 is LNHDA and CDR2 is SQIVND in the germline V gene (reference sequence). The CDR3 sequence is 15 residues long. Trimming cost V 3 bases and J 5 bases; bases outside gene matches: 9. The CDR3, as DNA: TGTGCCAGTAGTATTGTCCGGACAGGGACCCACGAGCAGTACTTC. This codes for CASSIVRTGTHEQYF.

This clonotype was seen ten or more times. CDR3 residues: CASSFSGGGNEQYF. In nucleotides, the CDR3 is TGTGCCAGCAGCTTTAGCGGGGGGGGAAACGAGCAGTACTTC. The V and J genes are TRBV7-2 and TRBJ2-7; 11 bases fit TRBD2. The CDR3 has 14 residues. Unmatched junction bases numbered 3, after V lost 3 bases and J lost 5 bases. Per the germline V gene, CDR1 is SGHTA and CDR2 is FQGNSA.

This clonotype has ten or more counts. The CDR3 DNA follows: TGCGCCAGCAGCAGGGACCCCAGCTCCTACGAGCAGTACTTC. It specifies CASSRDPSSYEQYF. This chain joins TRBV5-1 and TRBJ2-7; TRBD1 or TRBD2 may be the D gene (5 bases each). Germline V gene data show CDR1 as SGHRS and CDR2 as YFSETQ. The CDR3 spans 14 residues. The germline V and J ends were trimmed by 4 bases and 0 bases, with 11 bases remaining between them.

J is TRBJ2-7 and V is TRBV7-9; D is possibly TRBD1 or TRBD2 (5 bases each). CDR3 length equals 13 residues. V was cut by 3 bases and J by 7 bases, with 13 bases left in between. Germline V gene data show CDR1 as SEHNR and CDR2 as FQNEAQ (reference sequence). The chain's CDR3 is CASSFGTQLEQYF. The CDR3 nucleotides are TGTGCCAGCAGCTTCGGGACCCAACTGGAGCAGTACTTC.

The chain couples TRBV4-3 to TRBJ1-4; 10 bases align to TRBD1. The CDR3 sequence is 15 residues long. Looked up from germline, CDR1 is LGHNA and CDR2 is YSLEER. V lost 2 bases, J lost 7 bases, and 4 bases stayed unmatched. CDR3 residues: CASSQRTGGGEKLFF. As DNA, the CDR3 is TGCGCCAGCAGCCAACGGACAGGGGGGGGTGAAAAACTGTTTTTT.

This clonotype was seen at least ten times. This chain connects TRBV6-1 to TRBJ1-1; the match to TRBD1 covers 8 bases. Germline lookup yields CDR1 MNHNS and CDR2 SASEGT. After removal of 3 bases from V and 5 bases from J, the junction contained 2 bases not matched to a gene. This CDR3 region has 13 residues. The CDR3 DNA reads TGTGCCAGCAGTGACTACAGGGGGACTGAAGCTTTCTTT. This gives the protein CASSDYRGTEAFF.

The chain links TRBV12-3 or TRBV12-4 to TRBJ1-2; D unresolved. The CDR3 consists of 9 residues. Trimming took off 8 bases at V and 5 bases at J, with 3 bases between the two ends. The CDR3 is CASEYGYTF. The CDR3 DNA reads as TGTGCCAGCGAATATGGCTACACCTTC.